This T cell receptor beta chain was retrieved from a study of cytomegalovirus exposure and HLA in healthy donors. Findings of the study overall: Reports described diagnosis of cytomegalovirus status by the classifier as highly specific and sensitive.

This clone was seen only once. Its antigen is currently unknown. The study ran its PCR with 60 Vbeta and 13 Jbeta primers. Some clones are missing from TCRdb's copy, which holds only in-frame ones; the method was immunoSEQ multiplex PCR. The data contain 200,000 or so clones, approximately 82% of them singletons. This CDR3 comprises 18 residues. The germline V gene has CDR1 MNHEY and CDR2 SMNVEV (reference sequence). V was pared by 0 bases and J by 3 bases, with 20 bases between. The receptor comes from a man aged 18-30 years in good health and CMV-seronegative. The V call is TRBV27, the J call TRBJ1-2; a weak D match, TRBD1 (6 bases). Sequenced sample: PBMCs. CDR3: CASSLSWLADSPYYGYTF. For the CDR3, the DNA is TGTGCCAGCAGTTTATCATGGTTGGCGGACAGCCCCTACTATGGCTACACCTTC.